The clone carrying this TCR beta chain was counted a single time. Its antigen is currently unknown. The sample belongs to a study of cytomegalovirus exposure and HLA in healthy donors. Both 60 Vbeta primers and 13 Jbeta primers went into the PCR. Generated by immunoSEQ multiplex PCR, the TCRdb table keeps only in-frame clones and is missing some. Of 150,000 to 200,000 clones listed, around 73% are singletons. Study-level points and caveats: With later analysis, a missense DCLRE1C variant became linked to TCR beta V- and J-gene trimming. Later analysis suggested links between common viral pathogens and several top significant clusters.

The sequence was obtained from a woman between 18 and 29 years old in good health and CMV-seropositive. What was sequenced was PBMCs.

In nucleotides, the CDR3 is TGTGCCAGCAGTTTAAAAGGGACTAGCGGGGGGCGGGGGGCAGATACGCAGTATTTT. The encoded protein is CASSLKGTSGGRGADTQYF. J is TRBJ2-3 and V is TRBV27; 15 bases are shared with TRBD2. J lost 4 bases, V lost 2 bases, and 10 bases had no gene match. The CDR3 consists of 19 residues. Germline V lookup: CDR1 MNHEY, CDR2 SMNVEV (reference sequence).